The T cell receptor (beta chain) under discussion was sequenced for a study of blood T cell repertoires in COVID-19. In the original processing: Reference gene primer amplification gave nucleated cell count estimates. Libraries were prepared by immunoSEQ multiplex PCR; TCRdb keeps only in-frame clonotypes and omits some of them. The DNA gave D and trimming, while V, J and clone size come from that table. Here the sample spans roughly 160,000 clones, around three quarters being singletons. Germline CDR1 and CDR2: KGHDR and SFDVKD. Trimming took 10 bases from V and 4 from J; bases not matched to a gene: 8. The CDR3 sequence is 14 residues long.

This clonotype was sampled from a woman aged 70-85 years in a cohort exposed to, infected with or recovered from COVID-19 (not recorded which). The gene calls are TRBV24-1 and TRBJ2-1; TRBD1 matches at 8 bases. The sequencing sample was made of PBMCs or T cells enriched from blood (not recorded which). This CDR3 is CATAGQDQYNEQFF. The CDR3, as DNA: TGTGCCACGGCGGGACAGGATCAATACAATGAGCAGTTCTTC.